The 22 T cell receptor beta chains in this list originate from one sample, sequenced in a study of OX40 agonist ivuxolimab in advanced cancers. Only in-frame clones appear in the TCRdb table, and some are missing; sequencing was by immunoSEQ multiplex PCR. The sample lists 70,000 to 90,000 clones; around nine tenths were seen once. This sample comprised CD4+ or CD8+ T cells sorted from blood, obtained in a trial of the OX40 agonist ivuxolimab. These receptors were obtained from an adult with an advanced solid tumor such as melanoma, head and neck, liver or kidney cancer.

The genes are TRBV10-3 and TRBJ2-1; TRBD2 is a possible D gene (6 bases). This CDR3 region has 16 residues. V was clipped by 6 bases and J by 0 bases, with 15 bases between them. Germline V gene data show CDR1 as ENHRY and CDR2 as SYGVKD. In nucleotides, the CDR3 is TGTGCCATCAGCACGCCCCTAGCGAGCTCCTACAATGAGCAGTTCTTC. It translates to CAISTPLASSYNEQFF.

CDR3 in amino acids: CASPGTDLEAFF. The CDR3 DNA follows: TGCGCCAGTCCCGGGACGGACCTTGAAGCTTTCTTT. The chain carries TRBV10-1 and TRBJ1-1, with D perhaps TRBD1 (5 bases). Germline CDR1 and CDR2: WNHNN and SYGVQD (reference sequence). The V end lost 9 bases, the J end lost 7 bases, and 15 bases lay between the germline ends. The CDR3 contains 12 residues.

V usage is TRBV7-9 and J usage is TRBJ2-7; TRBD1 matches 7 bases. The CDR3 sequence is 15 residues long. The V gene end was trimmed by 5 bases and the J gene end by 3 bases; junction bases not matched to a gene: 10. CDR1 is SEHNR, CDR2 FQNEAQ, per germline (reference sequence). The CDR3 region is CASSGFTGAFYEQYF. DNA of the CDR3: TGTGCCAGCAGCGGATTTACAGGGGCGTTCTACGAGCAGTACTTC.

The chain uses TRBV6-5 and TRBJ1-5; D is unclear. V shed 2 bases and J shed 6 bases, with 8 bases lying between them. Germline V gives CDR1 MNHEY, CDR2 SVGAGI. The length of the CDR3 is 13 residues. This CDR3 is CASSYIGGQPQHF. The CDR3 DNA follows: TGTGCCAGCAGTTACATAGGTGGTCAGCCCCAGCATTTT.

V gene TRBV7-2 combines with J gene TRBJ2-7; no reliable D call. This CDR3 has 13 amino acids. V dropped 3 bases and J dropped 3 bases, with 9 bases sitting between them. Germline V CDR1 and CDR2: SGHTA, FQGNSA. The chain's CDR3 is CASSFAPDYEQYF. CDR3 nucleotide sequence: TGTGCCAGCAGCTTCGCGCCTGACTACGAGCAGTACTTC.

This CDR3 is CASSLGGGGNQETQYF. CDR3 nucleotides: TGCGCCAGCAGCTTGGGGGGGGGAGGGAATCAAGAGACCCAGTACTTC. The chain combines TRBV5-1 with TRBJ2-5; 7 nucleotides line up with TRBD2. Germline lookup yields CDR1 SGHRS and CDR2 YFSETQ. The CDR3 runs 16 residues. After removal of 0 bases from V and 2 bases from J, the junction contained 7 bases not matched to a gene.

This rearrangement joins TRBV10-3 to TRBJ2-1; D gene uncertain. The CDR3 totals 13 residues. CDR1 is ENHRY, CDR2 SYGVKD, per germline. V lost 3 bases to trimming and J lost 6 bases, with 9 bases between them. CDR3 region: CAISDSTLNEQFF. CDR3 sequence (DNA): TGTGCCATCAGTGACTCGACACTCAATGAGCAGTTCTTC.

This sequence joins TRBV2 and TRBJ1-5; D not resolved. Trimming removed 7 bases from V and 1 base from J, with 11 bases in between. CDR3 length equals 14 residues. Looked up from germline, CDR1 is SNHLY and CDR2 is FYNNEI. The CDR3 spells CASTQGVSNQPQHF. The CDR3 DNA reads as TGTGCCAGCACCCAAGGTGTGAGCAATCAGCCCCAGCATTTT.

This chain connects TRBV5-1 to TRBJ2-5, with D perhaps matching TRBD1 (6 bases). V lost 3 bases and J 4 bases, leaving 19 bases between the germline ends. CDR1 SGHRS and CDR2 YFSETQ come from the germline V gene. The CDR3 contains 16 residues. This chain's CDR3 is CASSSSTTGWRETQYF. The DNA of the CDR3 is TGCGCCAGCAGCTCCTCCACCACAGGGTGGCGAGAGACCCAGTACTTC.

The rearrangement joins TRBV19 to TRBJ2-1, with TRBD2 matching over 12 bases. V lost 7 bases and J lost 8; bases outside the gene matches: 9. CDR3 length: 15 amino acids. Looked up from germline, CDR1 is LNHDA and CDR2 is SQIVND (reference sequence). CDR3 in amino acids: CASTQGTSGRYEQFF. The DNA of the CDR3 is TGTGCCAGTACCCAGGGAACTAGCGGGAGGTATGAGCAGTTCTTC.

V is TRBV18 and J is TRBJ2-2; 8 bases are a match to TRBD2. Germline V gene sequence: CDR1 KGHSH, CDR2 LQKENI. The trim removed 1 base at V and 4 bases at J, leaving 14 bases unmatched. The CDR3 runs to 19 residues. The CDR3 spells CASSPRFAAGTRSTGELFF. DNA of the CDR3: TGTGCCAGCTCACCACGTTTCGCGGCGGGGACTAGAAGCACCGGGGAGCTGTTTTTT.

This chain's CDR3 is CAWSVGGTGEAFF. The CDR3 DNA reads as TGTGCCTGGAGTGTAGGGGGAACGGGGGAAGCTTTCTTT. This chain joins TRBV30 and TRBJ1-1; possible D gene TRBD1, 6 bases. The CDR3 length is 13 residues. The germline gives CDR1 GTSNPN, CDR2 SVGIG (reference sequence). The V end lost 0 bases, the J end lost 8 bases, and 13 bases lay between the germline ends. The variable domain in full, with the rest retrieved from reference TRBV30 and TRBJ1-1, is SQTIHQWPATLVQPVGSPLSLECTVEGTSNPNLYWYRQAAGRGLQLLFYSVGIGQISSEVPQNLSASRPQDRQFILSSKKLLLSDSGFYLCAWSVGGTGEAFFGQGTRLTVV.

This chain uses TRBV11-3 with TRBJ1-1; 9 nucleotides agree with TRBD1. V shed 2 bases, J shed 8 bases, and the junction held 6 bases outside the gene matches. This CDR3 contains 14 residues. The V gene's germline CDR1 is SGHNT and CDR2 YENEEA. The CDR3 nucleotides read TGTGCCAGCAGCTTACAGGGACAGGGTAGCGAAGCTTTCTTT. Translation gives CASSLQGQGSEAFF.

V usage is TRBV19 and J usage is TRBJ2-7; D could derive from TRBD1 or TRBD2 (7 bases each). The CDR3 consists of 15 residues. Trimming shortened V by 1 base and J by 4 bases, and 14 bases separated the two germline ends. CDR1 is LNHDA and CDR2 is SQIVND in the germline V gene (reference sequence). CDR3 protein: CASSIGGGGEYEQYF. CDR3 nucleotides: TGTGCCAGTAGTATAGGGGGAGGGGGCGAGTACGAGCAGTACTTC.

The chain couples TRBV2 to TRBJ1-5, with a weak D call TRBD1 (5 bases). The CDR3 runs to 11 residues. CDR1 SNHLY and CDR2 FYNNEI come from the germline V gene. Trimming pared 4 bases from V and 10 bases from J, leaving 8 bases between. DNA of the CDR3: TGTGCCAGCAGTGTCGGGGGACCCCAGCATTTT. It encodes CASSVGGPQHF.

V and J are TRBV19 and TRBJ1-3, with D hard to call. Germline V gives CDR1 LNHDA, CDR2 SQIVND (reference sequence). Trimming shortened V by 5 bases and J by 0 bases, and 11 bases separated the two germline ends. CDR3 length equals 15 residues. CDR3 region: CASSLQAHSGNTIYF. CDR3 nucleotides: TGTGCCAGTAGTCTCCAGGCCCACTCTGGAAACACCATATATTTT.

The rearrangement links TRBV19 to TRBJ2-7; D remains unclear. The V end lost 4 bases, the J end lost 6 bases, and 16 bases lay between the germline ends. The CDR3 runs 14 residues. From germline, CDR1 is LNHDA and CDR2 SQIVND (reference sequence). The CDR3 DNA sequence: TGTGCCAGTAGTACTCCTGGCAGGCCCACCGAGCAGTACTTC. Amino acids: CASSTPGRPTEQYF.

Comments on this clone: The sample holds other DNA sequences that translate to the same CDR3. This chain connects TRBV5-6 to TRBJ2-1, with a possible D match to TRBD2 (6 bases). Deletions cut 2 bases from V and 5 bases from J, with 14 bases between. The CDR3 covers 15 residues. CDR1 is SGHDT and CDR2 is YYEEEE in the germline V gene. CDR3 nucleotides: TGTGCCAGCAGCTTCACCGGGACTCTGAACAATGAGCAGTTCTTC. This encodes CASSFTGTLNNEQFF.

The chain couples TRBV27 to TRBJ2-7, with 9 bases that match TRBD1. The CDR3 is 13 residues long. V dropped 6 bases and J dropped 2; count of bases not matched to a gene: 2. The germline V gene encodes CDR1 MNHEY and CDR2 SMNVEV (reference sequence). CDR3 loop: CASRRTGAYEQYF. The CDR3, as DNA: TGTGCCAGCAGACGGACAGGGGCCTACGAGCAGTACTTC.

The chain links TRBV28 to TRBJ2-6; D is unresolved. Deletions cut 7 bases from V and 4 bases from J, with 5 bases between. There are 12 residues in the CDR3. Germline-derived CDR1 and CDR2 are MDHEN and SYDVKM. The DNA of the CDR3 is TGTGCCAGCACCCGGGGGGCCAACGTCCTGACTTTC. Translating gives CASTRGANVLTF.

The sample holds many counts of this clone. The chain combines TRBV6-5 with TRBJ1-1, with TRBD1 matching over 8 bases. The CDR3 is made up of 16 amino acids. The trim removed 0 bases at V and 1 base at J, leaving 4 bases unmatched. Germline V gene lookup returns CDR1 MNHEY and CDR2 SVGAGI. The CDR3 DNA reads TGTGCCAGCAGTTACTCCTTCGGACAGGGGAACACTGAAGCTTTCTTT. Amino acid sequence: CASSYSFGQGNTEAFF.

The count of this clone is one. CDR3 protein: CASSLASGTQYF. CDR3 nucleotides: TGTGCCAGCAGCTTAGCGTCGGGGACCCAGTACTTC. The chain employs TRBV7-2 and TRBJ2-5; no definite D call. Trimming cost V 0 bases and J 7 bases, with 6 bases left between them. This CDR3 is 12 amino acids long. Per the germline V gene, CDR1 is SGHTA and CDR2 is FQGNSA.